This TCR beta chain originates from a study of blood T cells in healthy people across ages. Sample-barcoded 5' priming and a J-beta primer mix drove a second PCR of about 7 to 12 cycles. Through a template-switch adaptor with 12 random nucleotides, each cDNA molecule received a tag. TCRdb reprocessed the 5' RACE reads with MiXCR, giving one entry per CDR3 protein. The sample lists hundreds of thousands of distinct CDR3 sequences, less than 80% seen once, with about 30% in the top ten. Every donor contributed around 10 milliliters of peripheral blood by blood draw. Germline trimming cut 7 bases from V and 7 bases from J; bases unmatched to any gene: 9. Germline V gives CDR1 MNHEY, CDR2 SVGAGI. The CDR3 is 14 amino acids.

The chain has TRBV6-5 and TRBJ1-2, with TRBD1 identical over 10 bases. This clonotype originated in a man between 25 and 39 years old in good health. The source material was blood. CDR3 loop: CASKDDRGRGGYTF. The CDR3 region has the DNA TGTGCCAGCAAGGACGACAGGGGGCGGGGTGGCTACACCTTC.